This T cell receptor beta chain emerged from a study of OX40 agonist ivuxolimab in advanced cancers. The ends were cut back, 6 bases at V and 5 bases at J, with 18 bases in the middle. The CDR3 runs 15 residues. The germline V gene has CDR1 SGHVS and CDR2 FNYEAQ. Here immunoSEQ multiplex PCR was the method, and the copy in TCRdb shows in-frame clones only, minus some. Among tens of thousands of clones, approximately 87% were seen once, and the ten largest hold around 1.6%. The receptor was derived from an adult with an advanced solid tumor such as melanoma, head and neck, liver or kidney cancer. The chain employs TRBV7-6 and TRBJ2-3; no clear D gene. The sequencing here drew on CD4+ or CD8+ T cells sorted from blood, taken in a trial of the OX40 agonist ivuxolimab. The CDR3 reads CASRETNTPGDTQYF. The CDR3 DNA follows: TGTGCCAGCAGAGAAACTAACACCCCAGGAGATACGCAGTATTTT. Full variable domain (remainder filled in from reference TRBV7-6 and TRBJ2-3): GAGVSQSPRYKVTKRGQDVALRCDPISGHVSLYWYRQALGQGPEFLTYFNYEAQQDKSGLPNDRFSAERPEGSISTLTIQRTEQRDSAMYRCASRETNTPGDTQYFGPGTRLTVL.